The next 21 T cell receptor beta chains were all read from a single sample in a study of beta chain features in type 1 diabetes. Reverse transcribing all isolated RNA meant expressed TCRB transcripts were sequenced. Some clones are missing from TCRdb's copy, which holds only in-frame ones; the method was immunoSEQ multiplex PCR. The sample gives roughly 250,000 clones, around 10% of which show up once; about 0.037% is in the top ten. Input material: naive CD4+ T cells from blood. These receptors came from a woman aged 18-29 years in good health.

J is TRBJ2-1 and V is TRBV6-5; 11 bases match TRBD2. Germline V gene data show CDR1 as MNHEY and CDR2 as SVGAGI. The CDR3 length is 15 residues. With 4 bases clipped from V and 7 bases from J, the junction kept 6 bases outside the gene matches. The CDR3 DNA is TGTGCCAGCAGTTTAGCGGGAGGGCCTTTTAATGAGCAGTTCTTC. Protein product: CASSLAGGPFNEQFF.

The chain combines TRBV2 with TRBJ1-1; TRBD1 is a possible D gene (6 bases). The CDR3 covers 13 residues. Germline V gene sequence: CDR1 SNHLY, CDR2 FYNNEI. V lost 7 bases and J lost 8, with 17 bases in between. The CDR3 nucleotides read TGTGCCAGCATTGAGGACAGTCCCCGGGAAGCTTTCTTT. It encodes CASIEDSPREAFF.

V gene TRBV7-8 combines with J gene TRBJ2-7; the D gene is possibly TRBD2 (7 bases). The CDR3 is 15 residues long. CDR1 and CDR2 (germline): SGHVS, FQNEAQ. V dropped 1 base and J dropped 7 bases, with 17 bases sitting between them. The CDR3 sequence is CASSLDLRGAREQYF. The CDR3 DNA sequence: TGTGCCAGCAGCTTAGACCTACGGGGGGCGCGTGAGCAGTACTTC.

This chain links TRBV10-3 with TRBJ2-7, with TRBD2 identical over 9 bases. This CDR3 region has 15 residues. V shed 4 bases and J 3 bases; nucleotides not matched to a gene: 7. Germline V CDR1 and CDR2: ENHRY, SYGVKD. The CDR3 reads CAISGGREGRYEQYF. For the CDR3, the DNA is TGTGCCATCAGTGGGGGGCGGGAGGGACGCTACGAGCAGTACTTC.

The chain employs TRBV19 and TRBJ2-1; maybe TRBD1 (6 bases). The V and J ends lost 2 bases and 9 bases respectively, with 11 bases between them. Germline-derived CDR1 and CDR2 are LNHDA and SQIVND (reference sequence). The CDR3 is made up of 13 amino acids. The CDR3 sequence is CASSIQGGIEQFF. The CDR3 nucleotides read TGTGCCAGTAGTATACAAGGGGGAATTGAGCAGTTCTTC. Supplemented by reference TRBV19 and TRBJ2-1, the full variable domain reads DGGITQSPKYLFRKEGQNVTLSCEQNLNHDAMYWYRQDPGQGLRLIYYSQIVNDFQKGDIAEGYSVSREKKESFPLTVTSAQKNPTAFYLCASSIQGGIEQFFGPGTRLTVL.

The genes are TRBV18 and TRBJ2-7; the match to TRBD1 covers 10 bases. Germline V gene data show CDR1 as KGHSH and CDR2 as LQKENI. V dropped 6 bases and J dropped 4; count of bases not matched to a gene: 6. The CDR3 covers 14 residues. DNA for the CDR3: TGTGCCAGCTCCGGGACAGGGGAGATTTACGAGCAGTACTTC. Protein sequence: CASSGTGEIYEQYF. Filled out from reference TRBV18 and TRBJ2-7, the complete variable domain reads NAGVMQNPRHLVRRRGQEARLRCSPMKGHSHVYWYRQLPEEGLKFMVYLQKENIIDESGMPKERFSAEFPKEGPSILRIQQVVRGDSAAYFCASSGTGEIYEQYFGPGTRLTVT.

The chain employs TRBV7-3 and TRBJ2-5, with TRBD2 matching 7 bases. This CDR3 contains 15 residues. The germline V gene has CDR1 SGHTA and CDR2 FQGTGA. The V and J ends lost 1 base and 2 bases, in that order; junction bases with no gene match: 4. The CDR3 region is CASSLMGTKQETQYF. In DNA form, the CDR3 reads TGTGCCAGCAGCTTAATGGGGACTAAGCAAGAGACCCAGTACTTC.

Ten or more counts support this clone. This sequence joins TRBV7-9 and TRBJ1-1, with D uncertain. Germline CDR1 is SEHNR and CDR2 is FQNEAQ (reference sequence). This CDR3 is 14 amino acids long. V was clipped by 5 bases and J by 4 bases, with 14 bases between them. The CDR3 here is CASSQEVGGTEAFF. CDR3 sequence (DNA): TGTGCCAGCAGCCAAGAGGTCGGTGGCACTGAAGCTTTCTTT.

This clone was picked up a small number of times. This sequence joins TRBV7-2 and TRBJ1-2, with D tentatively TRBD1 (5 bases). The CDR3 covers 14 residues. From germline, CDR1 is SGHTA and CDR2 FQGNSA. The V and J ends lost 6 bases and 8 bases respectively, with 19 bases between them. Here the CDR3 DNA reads TGTGCCAGCAGGGCCGTGGGGCAGGGAAAAGGCTACACCTTC. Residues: CASRAVGQGKGYTF.

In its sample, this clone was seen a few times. In DNA form, the CDR3 reads TGTGCCAGCAGCTTAGTGCGGGAGACCCAGTACTTC. Its protein is CASSLVRETQYF. V is TRBV7-8 and J is TRBJ2-5; D not resolved. Trimming cost V 1 base and J 5 bases, with 5 bases left between them. CDR3 size: 12 residues. Germline values: CDR1 SGHVS, CDR2 FQNEAQ.

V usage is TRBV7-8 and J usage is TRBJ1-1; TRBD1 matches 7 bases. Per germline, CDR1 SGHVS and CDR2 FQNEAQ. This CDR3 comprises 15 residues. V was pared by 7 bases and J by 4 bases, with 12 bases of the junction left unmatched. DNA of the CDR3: TGTGCCAGCAACCACCGAGACTCAGGGGGCACTGAAGCTTTCTTT. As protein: CASNHRDSGGTEAFF.

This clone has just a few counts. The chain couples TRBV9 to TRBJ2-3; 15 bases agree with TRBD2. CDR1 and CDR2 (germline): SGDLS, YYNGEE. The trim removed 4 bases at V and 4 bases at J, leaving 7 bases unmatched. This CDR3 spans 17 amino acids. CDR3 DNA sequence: TGTGCCAGCAGCTCCGGACTAGCGGGGGGGCGTGCAGATACGCAGTATTTT. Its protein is CASSSGLAGGRADTQYF.

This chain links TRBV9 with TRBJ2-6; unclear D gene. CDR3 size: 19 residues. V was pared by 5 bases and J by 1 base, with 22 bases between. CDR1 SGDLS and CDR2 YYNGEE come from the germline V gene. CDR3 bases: TGTGCCAGCAGTATCGCGTGGCCAGGAATGTCTTCTGGGGCCAACGTCCTGACTTTC. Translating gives CASSIAWPGMSSGANVLTF. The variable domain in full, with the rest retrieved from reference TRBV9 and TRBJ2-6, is DSGVTQTPKHLITATGQRVTLRCSPRSGDLSVYWYQQSLDQGLQFLIQYYNGEERAKGNILERFSAQQFPDLHSELNLSSLELGDSALYFCASSIAWPGMSSGANVLTFGAGSRLTVL.

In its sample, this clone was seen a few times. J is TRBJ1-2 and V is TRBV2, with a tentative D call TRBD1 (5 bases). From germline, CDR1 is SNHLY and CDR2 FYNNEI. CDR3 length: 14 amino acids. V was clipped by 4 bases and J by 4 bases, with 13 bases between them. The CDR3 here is CASSGSGFSYGYTF. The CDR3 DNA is TGTGCCAGCAGTGGATCAGGGTTCAGCTATGGCTACACCTTC.

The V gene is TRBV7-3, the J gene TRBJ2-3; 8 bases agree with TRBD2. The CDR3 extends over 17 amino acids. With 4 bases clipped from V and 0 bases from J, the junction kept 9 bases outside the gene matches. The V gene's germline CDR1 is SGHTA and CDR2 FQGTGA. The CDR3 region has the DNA TGTGCCAGCAGCTCTATCGGGGGGGGGCTAAGCACAGATACGCAGTATTTT. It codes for CASSSIGGGLSTDTQYF.

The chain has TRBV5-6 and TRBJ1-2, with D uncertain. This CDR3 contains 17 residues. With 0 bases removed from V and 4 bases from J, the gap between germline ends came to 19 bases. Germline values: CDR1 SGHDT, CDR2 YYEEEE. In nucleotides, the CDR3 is TGTGCCAGCAGCTTGGAGTGGACGATGGGGAGACCCTATGGCTACACCTTC. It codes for CASSLEWTMGRPYGYTF.

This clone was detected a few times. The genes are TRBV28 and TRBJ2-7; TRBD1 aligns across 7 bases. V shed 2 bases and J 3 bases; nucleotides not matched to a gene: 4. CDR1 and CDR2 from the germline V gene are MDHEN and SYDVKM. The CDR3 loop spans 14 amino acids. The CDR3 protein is CASSLGQAIYEQYF. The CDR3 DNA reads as TGTGCCAGCAGTTTAGGACAGGCCATCTACGAGCAGTACTTC.

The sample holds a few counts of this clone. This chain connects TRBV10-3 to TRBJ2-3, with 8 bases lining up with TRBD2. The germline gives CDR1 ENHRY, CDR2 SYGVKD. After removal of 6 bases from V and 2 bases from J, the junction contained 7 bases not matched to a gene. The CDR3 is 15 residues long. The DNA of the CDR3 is TGTGCCATCAGCCCGCCGGGGGGGAACACAGATACGCAGTATTTT. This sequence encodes CAISPPGGNTDTQYF.

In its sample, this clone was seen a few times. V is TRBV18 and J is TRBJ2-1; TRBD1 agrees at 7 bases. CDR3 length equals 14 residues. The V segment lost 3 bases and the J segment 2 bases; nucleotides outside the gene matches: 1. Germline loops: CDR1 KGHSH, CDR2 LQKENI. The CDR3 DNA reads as TGTGCCAGCTCACCCGACAGGGCCTACAATGAGCAGTTCTTC. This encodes CASSPDRAYNEQFF.

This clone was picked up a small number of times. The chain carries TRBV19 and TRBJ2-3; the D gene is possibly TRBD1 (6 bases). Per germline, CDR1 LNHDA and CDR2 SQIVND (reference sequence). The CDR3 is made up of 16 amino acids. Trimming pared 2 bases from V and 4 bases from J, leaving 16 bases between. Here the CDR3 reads CASSILTSGESDTQYF. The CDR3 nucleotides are TGTGCCAGTAGTATATTAACCTCAGGGGAATCAGATACGCAGTATTTT.

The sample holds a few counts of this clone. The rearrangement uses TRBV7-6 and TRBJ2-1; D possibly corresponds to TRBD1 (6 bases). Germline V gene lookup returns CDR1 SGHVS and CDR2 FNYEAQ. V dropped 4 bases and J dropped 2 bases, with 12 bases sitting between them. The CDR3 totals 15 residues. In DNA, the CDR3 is TGTGCCAGCAGCTCACCCCAGGGGCCCTACAATGAGCAGTTCTTC. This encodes CASSSPQGPYNEQFF.